Listed below are T cell receptor beta chains from one sample, sequenced in a study of shared clonotypes between healthy human individuals. Measured with immunoSEQ multiplex PCR; TCRdb has only the in-frame clones, and not every one. The table includes around 2.1 million clones, 90% to 97% detected once. The specimen was naive CD4+ T cells sorted from blood. The receptors derive from a man aged 18 to 30 in good health. The CDR3 runs from the conserved cysteine through the conserved F or W. Each record gives: V gene, D gene, J gene, CDR3 protein. A D gene is named only where the DNA matches it firmly.

V gene: TRBV30
D gene: -
J gene: TRBJ1-1
CDR3 protein: CAWEPGAKTEAFF

V gene: TRBV28
D gene: TRBD1
J gene: TRBJ1-6
CDR3 protein: CASSLGQYNSPLHF

V gene: TRBV19
D gene: TRBD1
J gene: TRBJ1-5
CDR3 protein: CASSPGQGLSNQPQHF

V gene: TRBV19
D gene: -
J gene: TRBJ1-6
CDR3 protein: CASSMEVSNSPLHF

V gene: TRBV6-5
D gene: TRBD2
J gene: TRBJ2-1
CDR3 protein: CASSLAGGYNEQFF

V gene: TRBV30
D gene: TRBD2
J gene: TRBJ2-3
CDR3 protein: CAAYPGAGGPDTQYF

V gene: TRBV5-6
D gene: -
J gene: TRBJ1-2
CDR3 protein: CASSYPQGTYGYTF

V gene: TRBV10-3
D gene: -
J gene: TRBJ1-1
CDR3 protein: CAIMGQANTEAFF

V gene: TRBV10-3
D gene: TRBD1
J gene: TRBJ1-2
CDR3 protein: CAISQTGEIYGYTF

V gene: TRBV10-3
D gene: TRBD1
J gene: TRBJ2-7
CDR3 protein: CAISAGTGKPEQYF

V gene: TRBV11-2
D gene: -
J gene: TRBJ1-1
CDR3 protein: CASSFGGPGAIREAFF

V gene: TRBV10-1
D gene: -
J gene: TRBJ2-5
CDR3 protein: CASSAGSPGETQYF

V gene: TRBV18
D gene: -
J gene: TRBJ2-7
CDR3 protein: CASSQRPGATYEQYF

V gene: TRBV10-3
D gene: TRBD1
J gene: TRBJ1-3
CDR3 protein: CAISEGGGNTIYF

V gene: TRBV7-6
D gene: -
J gene: TRBJ2-3
CDR3 protein: CASSLNKGTDTQYF

V gene: TRBV6-1
D gene: -
J gene: TRBJ1-3
CDR3 protein: CASSEALLEAAGNTIYF

V gene: TRBV10-3
D gene: TRBD2
J gene: TRBJ2-5
CDR3 protein: CAISEGLAQETQYF

V gene: TRBV10-1
D gene: -
J gene: TRBJ2-7
CDR3 protein: CASSESGQNYEQYF

V gene: TRBV19
D gene: -
J gene: TRBJ1-1
CDR3 protein: CASSIAWETEAFF

V gene: TRBV27
D gene: -
J gene: TRBJ1-2
CDR3 protein: CASSLRGLYGYTF

V gene: TRBV6-5
D gene: -
J gene: TRBJ1-5
CDR3 protein: CASSSTGVQPQHF

V gene: TRBV5-1
D gene: -
J gene: TRBJ2-7
CDR3 protein: CASSKDGEKSYEQYF

V gene: TRBV19
D gene: -
J gene: TRBJ1-5
CDR3 protein: CASSSIGVSNQPQHF

V gene: TRBV28
D gene: TRBD2
J gene: TRBJ2-7
CDR3 protein: CATVEAGRAYEQYF

V gene: TRBV28
D gene: -
J gene: TRBJ1-2
CDR3 protein: CASSTNGGAPDGYTF

V gene: TRBV5-6
D gene: TRBD1
J gene: TRBJ1-5
CDR3 protein: CASSLGQGGNQPQHF

V gene: TRBV2
D gene: -
J gene: TRBJ1-1
CDR3 protein: CASRVHENTEAFF

V gene: TRBV27
D gene: TRBD1
J gene: TRBJ1-2
CDR3 protein: CASGQGAGGYTF

V gene: TRBV9
D gene: -
J gene: TRBJ1-1
CDR3 protein: CASSVGNSWYEAFF

V gene: TRBV5-8
D gene: TRBD2
J gene: TRBJ2-2
CDR3 protein: CASSTGTSGSTGELFF

V gene: TRBV28
D gene: TRBD1
J gene: TRBJ1-1
CDR3 protein: CASSLRTGGFWRTEAFF

V gene: TRBV10-3
D gene: TRBD1
J gene: TRBJ2-2
CDR3 protein: CAISKDGTGGIGELFF

V gene: TRBV15
D gene: -
J gene: TRBJ1-4
CDR3 protein: CATSRDQVGGRTTNEKLFF

V gene: TRBV7-9
D gene: TRBD2
J gene: TRBJ2-1
CDR3 protein: CASSLVGAGARDEQFF

V gene: TRBV6-4
D gene: TRBD1
J gene: TRBJ1-1
CDR3 protein: CASSENRDRGHHTEAFF

V gene: TRBV29-1
D gene: -
J gene: TRBJ2-3
CDR3 protein: CSTTTDTQYF